This T cell receptor beta chain was retrieved from a study of regulatory and conventional T cells in RAG deficiency. Broader study findings: Compared with controls, unique Treg TCR beta sequences dropped approximately 100-fold in Omenn syndrome and CID/AS. Omenn patients showed >75% Treg-Tconv overlap and shorter CDR3 lengths.

The trim removed 9 bases at V and 5 bases at J, leaving 5 bases unmatched. Germline CDR1 and CDR2: MNHNY and SVGAGI (reference sequence). This CDR3 is built from 14 residues. Regulatory T cells were sorted from blood as CD4+ CD25-high CD127-low cells. About this clone itself: Antigen specificity is unknown.

Profiled with immunoSEQ multiplex PCR; TCRdb holds only in-frame clones, not every one. The table shows about 9,400 clones, with roughly 90% occurring only once. The sample was also reused in another study, on regulatory T cells. As that report states: The primer mix had 52 TRBV and 13 TRBJ primers. Skewed V and J usage and few unique V-J pairs marked patient repertoires, most in Tregs.

This TCR was recovered from a human donor in good health. Sequencing was performed on Tregs sorted from blood. The rearrangement links TRBV6-6 to TRBJ2-5; 14 nucleotides agree with TRBD2. The chain's CDR3 is CASRLAGGAETQYF. The CDR3 nucleotides are TGTGCCAGTCGACTAGCGGGGGGGGCTGAGACCCAGTACTTC.